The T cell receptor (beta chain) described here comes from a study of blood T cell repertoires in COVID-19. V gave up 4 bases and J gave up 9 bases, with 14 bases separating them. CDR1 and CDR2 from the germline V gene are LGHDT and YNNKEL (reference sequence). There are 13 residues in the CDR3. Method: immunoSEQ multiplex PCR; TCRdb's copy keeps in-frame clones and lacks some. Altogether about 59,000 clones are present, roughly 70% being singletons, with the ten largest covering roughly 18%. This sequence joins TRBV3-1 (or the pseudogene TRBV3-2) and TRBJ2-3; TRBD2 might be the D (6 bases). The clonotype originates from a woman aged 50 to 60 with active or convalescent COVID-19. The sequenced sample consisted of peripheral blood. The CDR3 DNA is TGTGCCAGCAGCCTCCGGGCCGGGAGAACGCAGTATTTT. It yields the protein CASSLRAGRTQYF.